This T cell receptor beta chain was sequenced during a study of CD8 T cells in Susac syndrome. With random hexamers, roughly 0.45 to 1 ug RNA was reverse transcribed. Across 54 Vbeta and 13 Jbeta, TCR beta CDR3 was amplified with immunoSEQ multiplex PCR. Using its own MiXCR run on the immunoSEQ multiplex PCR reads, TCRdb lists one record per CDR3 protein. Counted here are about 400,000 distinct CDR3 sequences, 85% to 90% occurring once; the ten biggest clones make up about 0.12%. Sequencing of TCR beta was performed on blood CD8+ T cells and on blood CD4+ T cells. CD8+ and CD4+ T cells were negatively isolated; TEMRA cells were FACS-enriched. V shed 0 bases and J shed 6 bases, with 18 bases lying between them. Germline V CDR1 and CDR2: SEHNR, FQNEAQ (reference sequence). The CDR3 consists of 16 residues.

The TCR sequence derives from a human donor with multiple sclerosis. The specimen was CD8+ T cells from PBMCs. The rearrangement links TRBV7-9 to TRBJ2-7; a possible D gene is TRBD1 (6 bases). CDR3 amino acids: CASSLAQDSGLSEQYF. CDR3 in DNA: TGTGCCAGCAGCTTAGCTCAGGACAGCGGCCTGAGCGAGCAGTACTTC.